This TCR beta chain was identified in a study of T-cell reconstitution after alpha-beta-depleted transplantation in children. A TCRbeta library incorporating unique molecular identifiers was prepared. One entry per CDR3 protein results from TCRdb running MiXCR on the PCR reads. The repertoire includes a few hundred thousand distinct CDR3 sequences, approximately 12% of them detected once, and 3.5% to 4.5% sits in the top ten. Germline-derived CDR1 and CDR2 are LGHDT and YNNKEL (reference sequence). V lost 4 bases, J lost 4 bases, and 8 bases stayed unmatched. The CDR3 totals 16 residues. This clonotype was counted ten times or more.

The sequencing used PBMCs, collected from the stem cell graft. This sequence was found in a human donor who donated a stem cell graft to a child with Fanconi anemia. The chain has TRBV3-1 and TRBJ2-5; 11 bases align to TRBD1. CDR3 DNA sequence: TGTGCCAGCAGCCTGACCACGGGACAGGGGGGAGAGACCCAGTACTTC. Translating it yields CASSLTTGQGGETQYF.